This passage covers 28 T cell receptor beta chains from one sample sequenced in a study of T cells in Graves' hyperthyroidism and ophthalmopathy. Researchers amplified the TCR beta CDR3 regions from RNA transcripts. Carried out on the TCR CDR3, a first-round RT-PCR used the HTBI primer set. Using its own MiXCR run on the multiplex PCR reads, TCRdb lists one record per CDR3 protein. The sample carries roughly 510,000 distinct CDR3 sequences, less than 25% recorded once. Sequencing was done on a sample of blood. The receptor set was obtained from a man between 18 and 35 years old with Graves' hyperthyroidism.

At least ten counts were recorded for this clonotype. The V and J genes are TRBV6-1 and TRBJ2-7, with D perhaps TRBD1 or TRBD2 (5 bases each). The CDR3 is made up of 15 amino acids. Deletions cut 6 bases from V and 2 bases from J, with 17 bases between. The germline V gene has CDR1 MNHNS and CDR2 SASEGT. Here the CDR3 reads CASSKGTATTYEQYF. The CDR3 coding sequence is TGTGCCAGCAGCAAAGGGACGGCGACGACCTACGAGCAGTACTTC.

The V call is TRBV9, the J call TRBJ1-5; weak D call: TRBD1 (6 bases). This CDR3 contains 15 residues. V lost 3 bases and J 7 bases, leaving 17 bases between the germline ends. CDR1 SGDLS and CDR2 YYNGEE come from the germline V gene. CDR3 sequence (DNA): TGTGCCAGCAGCGAGGGGGGGGGAGGAGGACAGCCCCAGCATTTT. Its protein is CASSEGGGGGQPQHF.

As for this clonotype: One base away lies a much larger clone, so this may be a sequencing read error. The chain joins TRBV27 to TRBJ1-1; no clear D. The germline CDR1 and CDR2 sequences are MNHEY and SMNVEV (reference sequence). The CDR3 runs to 14 residues. The CDR3 loop is CASSFLGMNTEALF. In DNA, the CDR3 is TGTGCCAGCAGTTTTTTAGGGATGAACACTGAAGCTCTCTTT.

This clonotype was seen ten or more times. The chain links TRBV7-9 to TRBJ2-5; TRBD1 is a possible D gene (6 bases). Trimming removed 8 bases from V and 5 bases from J, with 15 bases in between. CDR1 is SEHNR, CDR2 FQNEAQ, per germline (reference sequence). The CDR3 extends over 13 amino acids. This CDR3 reads CASRHRANETQYF. CDR3 coding DNA: TGTGCCAGCCGTCACAGGGCGAATGAGACCCAGTACTTC.

This clonotype has at least ten counts. The chain uses TRBV15 and TRBJ2-5, with unresolved D. The CDR3 covers 12 residues. V was shortened by 3 bases and J by 5 bases, with 7 bases between the two germline ends. Looked up from germline, CDR1 is LNHNV and CDR2 is YYDKDF (reference sequence). The CDR3 DNA reads as TGTGCCACCAGCAGGCCCAAGGAGACCCAGTACTTC. Amino acids: CATSRPKETQYF.

This clonotype was detected many times. The chain has TRBV10-2 and TRBJ1-1; 7 bases line up with TRBD1. V shed 6 bases and J 4 bases; nucleotides not matched to a gene: 2. Germline V gene sequence: CDR1 WSHSY, CDR2 SAAADI. This CDR3 has 12 amino acids. In nucleotides, the CDR3 is TGCGCCAGCAGAGACAGGGCCACTGAAGCTTTCTTT. This translates into CASRDRATEAFF.

This clonotype has ten or more counts. This chain links TRBV12-3 or TRBV12-4 with TRBJ1-2, with D unresolved. CDR3 size: 13 residues. Deletions cut 1 base from V and 4 bases from J, with 7 bases between. Here the CDR3 reads CASSLDGGYGYTF. Here the CDR3 DNA reads TGTGCCAGCAGTTTAGATGGAGGCTATGGCTACACCTTC.

This clonotype was seen repeatedly, ten times or more. The chain employs TRBV2 and TRBJ2-5, with D possibly TRBD1 on 6 matching bases. The CDR3 is made up of 12 amino acids. Trimming pared 9 bases from V and 5 bases from J, leaving 13 bases between. CDR1 and CDR2 from the germline V gene are SNHLY and FYNNEI. The CDR3 DNA is TGTGCCAGTGGATGGGGGCGCGAGACCCAGTACTTC. Its protein product is CASGWGRETQYF. Complete variable domain (other parts from reference TRBV2 and TRBJ2-5): EPEVTQTPSHQVTQMGQEVILRCVPISNHLYFYWYRQILGQKVEFLVSFYNNEISEKSEIFDDQFSVERPDGSNFTLKIRSTKLEDSAMYFCASGWGRETQYFGPGTRLLVL.

This clonotype appeared many times. This rearrangement joins TRBV28 to TRBJ1-5; tentatively, D is TRBD1 (5 bases). Germline values: CDR1 MDHEN, CDR2 SYDVKM. Deletions cut 3 bases from V and 2 bases from J, with 14 bases between. The length of the CDR3 is 16 residues. For the CDR3, the DNA is TGTGCCAGCAGTTTCACCCAGGGCTTTGGCAATCAGCCCCAGCATTTT. Translating it yields CASSFTQGFGNQPQHF.

This clonotype has ten or more counts. V and J are TRBV19 and TRBJ1-2; TRBD1 is a possible D gene (6 bases). This CDR3 comprises 13 residues. Per germline, CDR1 LNHDA and CDR2 SQIVND (reference sequence). V was clipped by 7 bases and J by 5 bases, with 14 bases between them. CDR3 DNA sequence: TGTGCCAGTACTATCAGGGGCTGGTATGGCTACACCTTC. This codes for CASTIRGWYGYTF. Combining the CDR3 with reference TRBV19 and TRBJ1-2 gives the whole variable domain DGGITQSPKYLFRKEGQNVTLSCEQNLNHDAMYWYRQDPGQGLRLIYYSQIVNDFQKGDIAEGYSVSREKKESFPLTVTSAQKNPTAFYLCASTIRGWYGYTFGSGTRLTVV.

This clonotype was detected a few times. The chain recombines TRBV10-2 with TRBJ2-7; no reliable D call. The V and J ends lost 7 bases and 3 bases respectively, with 7 bases between them. The CDR3 consists of 11 residues. Per germline, CDR1 WSHSY and CDR2 SAAADI. In DNA form, the CDR3 reads TGCGCCAGCAAACAAAACTACGAGCAGTACTTC. This translates into CASKQNYEQYF.

Remarks on this clonotype: This clone may be a read error of a much larger clone one base away. V usage is TRBV30 and J usage is TRBJ1-2; weak D call: TRBD1 (5 bases). CDR3 length: 14 residues. Trimming pared 2 bases from V and 4 bases from J, leaving 14 bases between. Germline CDR1 is GTSNPN and CDR2 is SVGIG (reference sequence). The CDR3 bases are TGTGCCTGGAGTTTCCCCAGGGTGCTCTATGGCTACACCTTC. This encodes CAWSFPRVLYGYTF.

This clonotype was recorded many times. The chain joins TRBV28 to TRBJ1-5; possible D gene TRBD1, 6 bases. Germline CDR1 reads MDHEN; CDR2 reads SYDVKM. The CDR3 is 16 amino acids. Trimming pared 3 bases from V and 5 bases from J, leaving 17 bases between. The CDR3 is CASSLAAGAPDQPQHF. The DNA of the CDR3 is TGTGCCAGCAGTTTGGCCGCAGGGGCGCCGGATCAGCCCCAGCATTTT.

J is TRBJ2-7 and V is TRBV27, with 8 bases lining up with TRBD1. The V gene end was trimmed by 5 bases and the J gene end by 8 bases; junction bases not matched to a gene: 5. Germline-derived CDR1 and CDR2 are MNHEY and SMNVEV (reference sequence). This CDR3 has 12 amino acids. The chain's CDR3 is CASSAPGGKQYF. CDR3 bases: TGTGCCAGCAGTGCTCCAGGGGGCAAGCAGTACTTC.

Ten or more counts support this clonotype. The chain uses TRBV7-2 and TRBJ1-2, with D unresolved. Germline CDR1 and CDR2: SGHTA and FQGNSA. V was clipped by 0 bases and J by 6 bases, with 8 bases between them. This CDR3 has 13 residues. CDR3 amino acids: CASSLAAGNGYTF. The CDR3 DNA reads as TGTGCCAGCAGCTTAGCGGCGGGAAATGGCTACACCTTC.

This clonotype showed up just once. This clone may be a read error of a much larger clone one base away. The chain is built from TRBV11-2 and TRBJ2-7; TRBD1 matches 8 bases. Germline assignment: CDR1 SGHAT and CDR2 FQNNGV. The CDR3 covers 18 residues. With V trimmed by 5 bases and J by 3 bases, 18 bases remained unmatched. The CDR3 DNA reads TGTGCCAGCAGCCTATTCGGAAAAGGACAGGGAAGAATCTACGAGCAGTACTTC. Encoded protein: CASSLFGKGQGRIYEQYF.

The chain links TRBV12-3 or TRBV12-4 to TRBJ1-2; possible D gene TRBD1, 5 bases. The CDR3 extends over 14 amino acids. Trimming shortened V by 3 bases and J by 5 bases, and 13 bases separated the two germline ends. The CDR3 DNA sequence: TGTGCCAGCAGTTTTCGGGTGAAGGGGTATGGCTACACCTTC. Protein sequence: CASSFRVKGYGYTF.

In its sample, this clonotype was seen many times. This chain joins TRBV30 and TRBJ2-7; D uncertain. There are 12 residues in the CDR3. From germline, CDR1 is GTSNPN and CDR2 SVGIG (reference sequence). Trimming shortened V by 4 bases and J by 0 bases, and 7 bases separated the two germline ends. CDR3 protein: CAWKDNSYEQYF. For the CDR3, the DNA is TGTGCCTGGAAAGACAACTCCTACGAGCAGTACTTC.

This clonotype was recorded many times. This chain uses TRBV7-9 with TRBJ1-1; no firm D call. The V gene lost 5 bases and the J gene lost 5 bases, with 15 bases spanning the gap. CDR3 size: 14 residues. Germline CDR1 is SEHNR and CDR2 is FQNEAQ (reference sequence). CDR3 sequence reads: CASSHGTGWTEAFF. The CDR3 DNA reads as TGTGCCAGCAGCCACGGTACGGGGTGGACTGAAGCTTTCTTT. The full variable domain, rest sourced from reference TRBV7-9 and TRBJ1-1, is DTGVSQNPRHKITKRGQNVTFRCDPISEHNRLYWYRQTLGQGPEFLTYFQNEAQLEKSRLLSDRFSAERPKGSFSTLEIQRTEQGDSAMYLCASSHGTGWTEAFFGQGTRLTVV.

This clonotype was detected ten times or more. For the CDR3, the DNA is TGTGCCAGCAGCTTAGAGGCTAGCGGGGGGGCCAGGGAGACCCAGTACTTC. It codes for CASSLEASGGARETQYF. V is TRBV11-2 and J is TRBJ2-5, with 12 positions matching TRBD2. The junction had 7 bases not matched to a gene; V was cut back by 0 bases and J by 5 bases. Germline CDR1 SGHAT, CDR2 FQNNGV. The CDR3 loop spans 17 amino acids.

This clonotype has at least ten counts. The rearrangement uses TRBV20-1 and TRBJ1-2; 9 nucleotides agree with TRBD1. The V segment lost 2 bases and the J segment 2 bases; nucleotides outside the gene matches: 12. This CDR3 comprises 17 residues. CDR1 is DFQATT and CDR2 is SNEGSKA in the germline V gene (reference sequence). The CDR3 DNA follows: TGCAGTGCTAGACCCCTTGGGAGGGACAGGGCCAACTATGGCTACACCTTC. This sequence encodes CSARPLGRDRANYGYTF.

This clonotype showed up just a few times. The V call is TRBV12-3 or TRBV12-4, the J call TRBJ1-1; D might be TRBD1 (6 bases). This CDR3 spans 16 amino acids. The germline V and J ends were trimmed by 4 bases and 8 bases, with 23 bases remaining between them. The CDR3 DNA is TGTGCCAGCAGTTCCCCCACCGGTGGGGACATGAAGGAAGCTTTCTTT. This encodes CASSSPTGGDMKEAFF.

Ten or more counts support this clonotype. V usage is TRBV5-5 and J usage is TRBJ2-7; D may match TRBD1 or TRBD2 (5 bases each). Trimming took 3 bases from V and 4 from J, leaving 14 bases between them. The CDR3 covers 14 residues. Germline V gene lookup returns CDR1 SGHKS and CDR2 YYEKEE (reference sequence). The CDR3 nucleotides are TGTGCCAGCAGCTCATGGGACGGATTATACGAGCAGTACTTC. Encoded protein: CASSSWDGLYEQYF. The complete variable domain, with remaining parts taken from reference TRBV5-5 and TRBJ2-7, reads DAGVTQSPTHLIKTRGQQVTLRCSPISGHKSVSWYQQVLGQGPQFIFQYYEKEERGRGNFPDRFSARQFPNYSSELNVNALLLGDSALYLCASSSWDGLYEQYFGPGTRLTVT.

Details on this clonotype: This may arise from a read error, as a much more abundant clone is one base away. No conserved phenylalanine or tryptophan is present at the end of the CDR3, so a read error is the likely explanation. This chain joins TRBV11-2 and TRBJ1-1; D remains ambiguous. Trimming took 6 bases from V and 11 from J, leaving 19 bases between them. CDR3 size: 13 residues. Germline V gene sequence: CDR1 SGHAT, CDR2 FQNNGV. DNA for the CDR3: TGTGCCAGCAGTTTTAACCCATCGGGAGCGGCTTTCTAT. Protein: CASSFNPSGAAFY.

This clonotype was observed many times. The chain joins TRBV7-9 to TRBJ1-1; 8 bases match TRBD1. The CDR3 has 14 residues. Per the germline V gene, CDR1 is SEHNR and CDR2 is FQNEAQ (reference sequence). V lost 5 bases and J lost 6; bases outside the gene matches: 8. CDR3 amino acids: CASSQGALGAEAFF. As DNA, the CDR3 is TGTGCCAGCAGCCAGGGGGCTCTTGGCGCTGAAGCTTTCTTT.

The chain joins TRBV28 to TRBJ2-5; perhaps TRBD1 as D (5 bases). The germline V gene has CDR1 MDHEN and CDR2 SYDVKM. There are 14 residues in the CDR3. The V gene lost 4 bases and the J gene lost 5 bases, with 14 bases spanning the gap. The DNA of the CDR3 is TGTGCCAGCAGTTACTTTGACAGCCGGGAGACCCAGTACTTC. This encodes CASSYFDSRETQYF.

In this sample, this clonotype turned up many times. V and J are TRBV27 and TRBJ1-2; 7 bases are a match to TRBD1. V lost 4 bases to trimming and J lost 8 bases; unmatched junction nucleotides: 19. This CDR3 is 17 amino acids long. Looked up from germline, CDR1 is MNHEY and CDR2 is SMNVEV (reference sequence). The CDR3 bases are TGTGCCAGCAGTTCCCACTCGGCACAGGGGAGCTCGGGAGGCTACACCTTC. It is translated as CASSSHSAQGSSGGYTF.

In its sample, this clonotype was seen a few times. The chain recombines TRBV4-2 with TRBJ1-2; D is ambiguous. The CDR3 length is 15 residues. CDR1 and CDR2 (germline): LGHNA, YNFKEQ. The V end lost 1 base, the J end lost 8 bases, and 17 bases lay between the germline ends. In DNA, the CDR3 is TGTGCCAGCAGCCAAGGAGGTCTAACTTCGCTGGGCTACACCTTC. It translates to CASSQGGLTSLGYTF.